Following are 16 T cell receptor beta chains from one sample sequenced in a study of beta chain features in type 1 diabetes. No cognate antigen is known for these TCRs. Broader study findings: Across all four CD4+ subsets, people with type 1 diabetes showed modestly shorter TCRB CDR3s.

Isolated RNA was reverse transcribed in full, so expressed TCRB transcripts were sequenced. Measured with immunoSEQ multiplex PCR; TCRdb has only the in-frame clones, and not every one. The sample yields about 230,000 clones, about a sixth seen once. The specimen sequenced was naive CD4+ T cells from blood. Source of these receptors: a man under 40 with type 1 diabetes.

V usage is TRBV15 and J usage is TRBJ2-7; either TRBD1 or TRBD2 may supply D (5 bases each). V lost 1 base and J lost 2, with 15 bases in between. CDR3 length: 16 amino acids. CDR1 LNHNV and CDR2 YYDKDF come from the germline V gene (reference sequence). The CDR3 DNA follows: TGTGCCACCAGCAGAGGGGAGACAGTGCTCCCCTACGAGCAGTACTTC. Its protein is CATSRGETVLPYEQYF.

The chain links TRBV9 to TRBJ1-1; 7 nucleotides match TRBD1. Per the germline V gene, CDR1 is SGDLS and CDR2 is YYNGEE. Trimming cost V 0 bases and J 3 bases; bases outside gene matches: 2. The CDR3 has 14 residues. CDR3 in DNA: TGTGCCAGCAGCGTAGGACAGGGTGACACTGAAGCTTTCTTT. This sequence encodes CASSVGQGDTEAFF.

This clone was detected only a few times. The gene calls are TRBV28 and TRBJ2-1, with D tentatively TRBD2 (7 bases). CDR3 length equals 15 residues. Deletions cut 3 bases from V and 7 bases from J, with 16 bases between. The germline V gene has CDR1 MDHEN and CDR2 SYDVKM. The CDR3 coding sequence is TGTGCCAGCAGTTTTCGAGGGAGGGGGTTTAATGAGCAGTTCTTC. Translated, it gives CASSFRGRGFNEQFF.

Only a few counts were recorded for this clone. V and J are TRBV7-2 and TRBJ1-2; D ambiguous. Trimming took off 2 bases at V and 13 bases at J, with 17 bases between the two ends. There are 13 residues in the CDR3. Germline V gene lookup returns CDR1 SGHTA and CDR2 FQGNSA. The CDR3 here is CASSLLSPVDLTF. CDR3 sequence (DNA): TGTGCCAGCAGCTTATTGTCGCCCGTTGATCTCACCTTC.

This clone was detected a few times. The genes are TRBV30 and TRBJ2-5; 10 nucleotides agree with TRBD2. The CDR3 runs 14 residues. V shed 2 bases, J shed 2 bases, and the junction held 2 bases outside the gene matches. Germline V gene lookup returns CDR1 GTSNPN and CDR2 SVGIG (reference sequence). The DNA for the CDR3 is TGTGCCTGGAGTCGAGCGGGAGGGCAAGAGACCCAGTACTTC. Translation gives CAWSRAGGQETQYF.

There are a few counts of this clone. The chain links TRBV27 to TRBJ2-1, with D tentatively TRBD1 (6 bases). This CDR3 is 16 amino acids long. Germline CDR1 MNHEY, CDR2 SMNVEV (reference sequence). With 2 bases removed from V and 3 bases from J, the gap between germline ends came to 14 bases. Here the CDR3 DNA reads TGTGCCAGCAGTTTAAGCCCCAGGGGCAGCTACAATGAGCAGTTCTTC. It codes for CASSLSPRGSYNEQFF.

This clone was observed a handful of times. The J gene is TRBJ2-6, the V gene TRBV30; unclear D gene. In germline, CDR1 is GTSNPN, CDR2 SVGIG (reference sequence). The CDR3 extends over 13 amino acids. The V gene lost 2 bases and the J gene lost 12 bases, with 14 bases spanning the gap. CDR3 bases: TGTGCCTGGAGTTTGAGCGAACTAAGCGTCCTGACTTTC. It is translated as CAWSLSELSVLTF.

This sequence joins TRBV29-1 and TRBJ2-7, with 9 bases that match TRBD2. V lost 4 bases, J lost 1 base, and 5 bases stayed unmatched. Germline loops: CDR1 SQVTM, CDR2 ANQGSEA. The CDR3 has 14 residues. CDR3 residues: CSVARGLASYEQYF. CDR3 DNA: TGCAGCGTTGCAAGGGGACTAGCTTCCTACGAGCAGTACTTC.

This clone was recorded a few times. V gene TRBV7-2 combines with J gene TRBJ2-1; TRBD2 matches at 15 bases. Germline assignment: CDR1 SGHTA and CDR2 FQGNSA. The CDR3 has 16 amino acids. V dropped 4 bases and J dropped 9; count of bases not matched to a gene: 7. CDR3 residues: CASSSMGLAGGSEQFF. The CDR3 DNA is TGTGCCAGCAGCTCCATGGGACTAGCGGGAGGCAGTGAGCAGTTCTTC.

The V gene is TRBV28, the J gene TRBJ2-1, with 7 bases identical to TRBD1. The CDR3 runs to 13 residues. V lost 5 bases, J lost 8 bases, and 6 bases stayed unmatched. In germline, CDR1 is MDHEN, CDR2 SYDVKM. In nucleotides, the CDR3 is TGTGCCAGCAGTGATAACAGGGGCTATGAGCAGTTCTTC. Its protein is CASSDNRGYEQFF.

This clone turned up a few times. The gene calls are TRBV9 and TRBJ2-3; possibly TRBD1 for D (5 bases). This CDR3 has 16 residues. CDR1 is SGDLS and CDR2 is YYNGEE in the germline V gene. Deletions cut 1 base from V and 4 bases from J, with 16 bases between. The CDR3 reads CASSVQGSQISDTQYF. In DNA, the CDR3 is TGTGCCAGCAGCGTACAGGGTAGTCAGATCTCAGATACGCAGTATTTT.

In this sample, this clone turned up a few times. This chain uses TRBV28 with TRBJ2-1; D is ambiguous. Germline V gene lookup returns CDR1 MDHEN and CDR2 SYDVKM. V dropped 5 bases and J dropped 9 bases, with 11 bases sitting between them. The CDR3 totals 12 residues. The CDR3 reads CASSPSLAEQFF. CDR3 bases: TGTGCCAGCAGTCCCTCCCTGGCTGAGCAGTTCTTC.

The rearrangement links TRBV29-1 to TRBJ2-7; D is possibly TRBD1 (6 bases). Germline loops: CDR1 SQVTM, CDR2 ANQGSEA. The V and J ends lost 4 bases and 1 base respectively, with 14 bases between them. The CDR3 sequence is 14 residues long. In DNA, the CDR3 is TGCAGCGTTGTTTCGAGCGACAGGTCCTACGAGCAGTACTTC. Amino acids: CSVVSSDRSYEQYF.

In this sample, this clone turned up a few times. The J gene is TRBJ1-1, the V gene TRBV18, with 10 bases matching TRBD1. The trim removed 4 bases at V and 4 bases at J, leaving 6 bases unmatched. The CDR3 is 15 residues long. Germline CDR1 reads KGHSH; CDR2 reads LQKENI. This CDR3 is CASSQHRDRGTEAFF. In DNA, the CDR3 is TGTGCCAGCTCACAACACAGGGACAGGGGCACTGAAGCTTTCTTT.

The rearrangement links TRBV27 to TRBJ1-1; 8 bases fit TRBD1. V shed 7 bases, J shed 6 bases, and the junction held 7 bases outside the gene matches. CDR1 is MNHEY and CDR2 is SMNVEV in the germline V gene (reference sequence). This CDR3 is 13 amino acids long. Here the CDR3 reads CASNDRGRAEAFF. The CDR3 DNA follows: TGTGCCAGCAACGACAGGGGACGGGCTGAAGCTTTCTTT.

In its sample, this clone was seen once. The gene calls are TRBV15 and TRBJ1-1; D is perhaps TRBD1 (5 bases). Germline V lookup: CDR1 LNHNV, CDR2 YYDKDF (reference sequence). This CDR3 contains 13 residues. Trimming removed 0 bases at V and 11 bases at J, with 13 bases between. CDR3 sequence: CATSRDREGIAFF. The CDR3 bases are TGTGCCACCAGCAGAGACAGGGAGGGGATCGCTTTCTTT.